This entry lists 30 T cell receptor beta chains sequenced from one sample in a study of long-term antiretroviral therapy in people with HIV. At survey level, the immunoSEQ assay was run in its v3.0 version. Here immunoSEQ multiplex PCR was the method, and the copy in TCRdb shows in-frame clones only, minus some. Found here are around 29,000 clones, nearly 95% of them singletons; the top ten hold 6.5% to 10%. The sequenced sample was unsorted PBMCs, obtained roughly 6.2 years after starting antiretroviral therapy. The origin of the receptors is a man in his thirties or forties with HIV.

V usage is TRBV15 and J usage is TRBJ2-3, with D possibly being TRBD1 or TRBD2 (6 bases each). Germline-derived CDR1 and CDR2 are LNHNV and YYDKDF (reference sequence). This CDR3 contains 17 residues. Trimming removed 2 bases from V and 0 bases from J, with 15 bases in between. DNA of the CDR3: TGTGCCACCAGCAGACGTGAGGAGGGGGATAGCACAGATACGCAGTATTTT. It encodes CATSRREEGDSTDTQYF.

This clone was found once. The rearrangement uses TRBV6-5 and TRBJ1-3, with 8 bases identical to TRBD1. CDR1 MNHEY and CDR2 SVGAGI come from the germline V gene. The junction had 8 bases not matched to a gene; V was cut back by 6 bases and J by 4 bases. This CDR3 contains 15 residues. CDR3 DNA: TGTGCCAGCAGCTACCGGACAGGGACAGGAAACACCATATATTTT. This sequence encodes CASSYRTGTGNTIYF.

About this clone: One end of the junction does not line up with germline, which may come from a read error. The chain combines TRBV7-7 with TRBJ2-1; TRBD1 agrees at 9 bases. The germline gives CDR1 SSHAT, CDR2 FNYEAQ (reference sequence). This CDR3 has 14 amino acids. The CDR3 DNA reads as TGTGCTAGCAGCTCGGGGACAGGGTGGAATGAGCAGTTCTTC. It yields the protein CASSSGTGWNEQFF.

The chain carries TRBV5-1 and TRBJ2-1; 10 bases agree with TRBD1. CDR1 SGHRS and CDR2 YFSETQ come from the germline V gene. V lost 5 bases, J lost 2 bases, and 7 bases stayed unmatched. The CDR3 length is 16 residues. The CDR3 nucleotides read TGCGCCAGCAGTTTGCGGGGGACAGGGGCCTACAATGAGCAGTTCTTC. Encoded protein: CASSLRGTGAYNEQFF.

This chain connects TRBV4-2 to TRBJ2-7; TRBD1 matches at 7 bases. Germline V gives CDR1 LGHNA, CDR2 YNFKEQ. The length of the CDR3 is 16 residues. J gave up 4 bases and V 4 bases, and 13 bases lay outside the gene matches. The CDR3 DNA is TGTGCCAGCAGCCGACAGGGCGACAGGGAAACATACGAGCAGTACTTC. Its translation is CASSRQGDRETYEQYF.

The chain combines TRBV5-1 with TRBJ1-4, with 8 positions matching TRBD1. Per the germline V gene, CDR1 is SGHRS and CDR2 is YFSETQ. This CDR3 comprises 16 residues. The junction had 5 bases not matched to a gene; V was cut back by 1 base and J by 3 bases. This chain's CDR3 is CASSLQGAGANEKLFF. The CDR3 region has the DNA TGCGCCAGCAGCTTGCAGGGGGCAGGGGCTAATGAAAAACTGTTTTTT.

The V call is TRBV14, the J call TRBJ2-1; D is uncertain. With 1 base removed from V and 9 bases from J, the gap between germline ends came to 13 bases. The CDR3 covers 14 residues. CDR1 is SGHDN and CDR2 is FVKESK in the germline V gene. CDR3 in amino acids: CASSQAHSSGEQFF. As DNA, the CDR3 is TGTGCCAGCAGCCAAGCCCATTCTTCGGGTGAGCAGTTCTTC. The full variable domain, rest sourced from reference TRBV14 and TRBJ2-1, is EAGVTQFPSHSVIEKGQTVTLRCDPISGHDNLYWYRRVMGKEIKFLLHFVKESKQDESGMPNNRFLAERTGGTYSTLKVQPAELEDSGVYFCASSQAHSSGEQFFGPGTRLTVL.

The J gene is TRBJ2-1, the V gene TRBV25-1; 9 nucleotides align to TRBD2. V trimming: 5 bases; J trimming: 10 bases; junction bases outside the gene matches: 9. This CDR3 region has 14 residues. Germline CDR1 reads MGHDK; CDR2 reads SYGVNS. CDR3 sequence: CASSRLAGESEQFF. DNA of the CDR3: TGTGCCAGCAGTAGGTTAGCGGGAGAGTCGGAGCAGTTCTTC.

The chain couples TRBV10-3 to TRBJ2-5; possible D gene TRBD1, 5 bases. Germline CDR1 and CDR2: ENHRY and SYGVKD. Deletions cut 8 bases from V and 6 bases from J, with 16 bases between. This CDR3 is built from 13 residues. The DNA of the CDR3 is TGTGCCATCGGGGCTCCAGGTTCTCAGACCCAGTACTTC. Amino acids: CAIGAPGSQTQYF.

V usage is TRBV9 and J usage is TRBJ2-3, with 7 positions matching TRBD1. This CDR3 spans 15 amino acids. The germline V gene has CDR1 SGDLS and CDR2 YYNGEE. J gave up 0 bases and V 2 bases, and 3 bases lay outside the gene matches. The CDR3 coding sequence is TGTGCCAGCAGCGTGACAGGGATTAGCACAGATACGCAGTATTTT. Protein: CASSVTGISTDTQYF.

The chain couples TRBV9 to TRBJ1-5; D is unclear. V shed 4 bases and J shed 3 bases, with 11 bases lying between them. Germline CDR1 is SGDLS and CDR2 is YYNGEE. CDR3 size: 14 residues. Here the CDR3 reads CASSSTDINQPQHF. The CDR3 nucleotides read TGTGCCAGCAGCTCCACAGATATCAATCAGCCCCAGCATTTT.

CDR3 DNA: TGTGCCTGGAGTCCCGGGACAGGGTCCGATACGCAGTATTTT. Amino acid sequence: CAWSPGTGSDTQYF. This chain connects TRBV30 to TRBJ2-3, with 9 bases identical to TRBD1. Unmatched junction bases numbered 6, after V lost 2 bases and J lost 6 bases. Germline values: CDR1 GTSNPN, CDR2 SVGIG (reference sequence). This CDR3 has 14 residues.

This CDR3 is CATSRLQGAGQPQHF. The CDR3 DNA follows: TGTGCCACCAGCAGGTTACAGGGGGCTGGGCAGCCCCAGCATTTT. The chain uses TRBV15 and TRBJ1-5; the match to TRBD1 covers 9 bases. This CDR3 region has 15 residues. Trimming at V came to 3 bases and at J to 7 bases, leaving 7 bases not matched to a gene. Germline V gives CDR1 LNHNV, CDR2 YYDKDF (reference sequence).

The gene calls are TRBV11-2 and TRBJ1-1, with D perhaps TRBD1 (6 bases). CDR3 length: 14 amino acids. CDR1 is SGHAT, CDR2 FQNNGV, per germline. The V end was cut by 5 bases, the J end by 4 bases, with 14 bases between. CDR3 residues: CASSQSTGATEAFF. The CDR3 DNA reads as TGTGCCAGCAGCCAATCCACGGGGGCCACTGAAGCTTTCTTT.

The genes are TRBV28 and TRBJ2-7; D is possibly TRBD1 (5 bases). The germline CDR1 and CDR2 sequences are MDHEN and SYDVKM. Trimming pared 1 base from V and 3 bases from J, leaving 7 bases between. This CDR3 is 13 amino acids long. Written as DNA, the CDR3 is TGTGCCAGCAGTTTATCCCAGGGCTACGAGCAGTACTTC. Protein sequence: CASSLSQGYEQYF.

The chain uses TRBV19 and TRBJ2-3; no reliable D call. CDR1 is LNHDA, CDR2 SQIVND, per germline (reference sequence). The CDR3 consists of 15 residues. V was shortened by 0 bases and J by 6 bases, with 13 bases between the two germline ends. CDR3 region: CASSIDGTTLDTQYF. The CDR3 DNA follows: TGTGCCAGTAGTATAGATGGAACAACACTCGATACGCAGTATTTT.

The CDR3 loop is CASRSEGTANSPLHF. The CDR3 bases are TGTGCCAGCAGGAGTGAGGGGACGGCCAATTCACCCCTCCACTTT. V is TRBV2 and J is TRBJ1-6; tentative D call: TRBD1 (5 bases). The CDR3 has 15 residues. CDR1 is SNHLY and CDR2 is FYNNEI in the germline V gene. Deletions cut 6 bases from V and 7 bases from J, with 16 bases between.

Notes on this clone: No conserved phenylalanine or tryptophan ends this CDR3, so it is likely a read error. Because the CDR3's place on the DNA is in doubt, the DNA is left out and the CDR3 is given as listed by TCRdb. The chain links TRBV9 to TRBJ2-6; the DNA was not used to check the table's D call, TRBD1. Germline loops: CDR1 SGDLS, CDR2 YYNGEE. Termini included, the CDR3 measures 13 amino acids. This CDR3 is CASSDNRVSTGYG.

The chain employs TRBV15 and TRBJ2-5; 9 nucleotides align to TRBD1. The germline V gene has CDR1 LNHNV and CDR2 YYDKDF (reference sequence). The CDR3 has 16 residues. Losses at the gene ends were 0 bases for V and 6 bases for J; bases not matched to a gene: 8. The CDR3 DNA follows: TGTGCCACCAGCAGAGAGCCGACAGGGGGTCGTAAGACCCAGTACTTC. Translation gives CATSREPTGGRKTQYF.

Only one count was recorded for this clone. J is TRBJ1-2 and V is TRBV7-9; D is undetermined. The germline V gene encodes CDR1 SEHNR and CDR2 FQNEAQ (reference sequence). The CDR3 covers 14 residues. Trimming took 0 bases from V and 8 from J, leaving 13 bases between them. The CDR3 spells CASSLAMVADGYTF. The CDR3 DNA reads TGTGCCAGCAGCTTAGCGATGGTGGCAGACGGCTACACCTTC.

The CDR3 DNA sequence: TGTGCCTGGAGTGCCACGGGGAGTTCATCTGAAGCTTTCTTT. The encoded protein is CAWSATGSSSEAFF. This chain joins TRBV30 and TRBJ1-1, with unresolved D. CDR3 length: 14 residues. The germline V gene encodes CDR1 GTSNPN and CDR2 SVGIG (reference sequence). The ends were cut back, 1 base at V and 6 bases at J, with 15 bases in the middle. Full variable domain (remainder filled in from reference TRBV30 and TRBJ1-1): SQTIHQWPATLVQPVGSPLSLECTVEGTSNPNLYWYRQAAGRGLQLLFYSVGIGQISSEVPQNLSASRPQDRQFILSSKKLLLSDSGFYLCAWSATGSSSEAFFGQGTRLTVV.

This clone appeared once. The chain joins TRBV6-5 to TRBJ2-1, with TRBD1 identical over 7 bases. The V gene end was trimmed by 5 bases and the J gene end by 9 bases; junction bases not matched to a gene: 4. The CDR3 length is 12 residues. The V gene's germline CDR1 is MNHEY and CDR2 SVGAGI. The CDR3 coding sequence is TGTGCCAGCAGTAAGACAGGGCTTGAGCAGTTCTTC. Translating gives CASSKTGLEQFF.

The chain has TRBV10-3 and TRBJ1-1, with 7 bases matching TRBD1. CDR1 and CDR2 from the germline V gene are ENHRY and SYGVKD. The CDR3 contains 13 residues. J gave up 0 bases and V 11 bases, and 6 bases lay outside the gene matches. This CDR3 is CAASQGMNTEAFF. CDR3 coding DNA: TGTGCCGCCTCACAGGGGATGAACACTGAAGCTTTCTTT.

V is TRBV12-5 and J is TRBJ1-5; D gene ambiguous. The CDR3 extends over 16 amino acids. With 0 bases removed from V and 0 bases from J, the gap between germline ends came to 9 bases. The germline gives CDR1 LGHNT, CDR2 FRNRAP. CDR3 in amino acids: CASGLVRGDSNQPQHF. The DNA of the CDR3 is TGTGCTAGTGGTTTGGTACGCGGCGATAGCAATCAGCCCCAGCATTTT.

The J gene is TRBJ2-3, the V gene TRBV6-1; no definite D call. CDR3 length: 13 residues. Looked up from germline, CDR1 is MNHNS and CDR2 is SASEGT. The V end lost 7 bases, the J end lost 3 bases, and 11 bases lay between the germline ends. CDR3 loop: CASKLGTTDTQYF. DNA of the CDR3: TGTGCCAGCAAGCTGGGTACTACAGATACGCAGTATTTT.

This sequence joins TRBV25-1 and TRBJ2-7, with TRBD1 identical over 8 bases. Germline V gene sequence: CDR1 MGHDK, CDR2 SYGVNS. J lost 1 base, V lost 3 bases, and 11 bases had no gene match. CDR3 length: 17 amino acids. The CDR3 loop is CASSDPNSGTGSYEQYF. The CDR3, as DNA: TGTGCCAGCAGTGATCCCAACTCCGGGACAGGTTCCTACGAGCAGTACTTC.

V gene TRBV19 combines with J gene TRBJ2-7, with TRBD1 identical over 8 bases. CDR1 and CDR2 (germline): LNHDA, SQIVND (reference sequence). The CDR3 consists of 15 residues. V was pared by 3 bases and J by 2 bases, with 6 bases of the junction left unmatched. The CDR3 DNA reads TGTGCCAGTAGTATCGCCGGGACAGGCACCTACGAGCAGTACTTC. This sequence encodes CASSIAGTGTYEQYF. The full variable domain, with the rest looked up from reference TRBV19 and TRBJ2-7, is DGGITQSPKYLFRKEGQNVTLSCEQNLNHDAMYWYRQDPGQGLRLIYYSQIVNDFQKGDIAEGYSVSREKKESFPLTVTSAQKNPTAFYLCASSIAGTGTYEQYFGPGTRLTVT.

This sequence joins TRBV6-5 and TRBJ2-3; D unresolved. Germline lookup yields CDR1 MNHEY and CDR2 SVGAGI. Trimming pared 2 bases from V and 8 bases from J, leaving 5 bases between. CDR3 size: 11 residues. The CDR3 region has the DNA TGTGCCAGCAGTTACAGTGGTACGCAGTATTTT. It translates to CASSYSGTQYF.

J is TRBJ2-7 and V is TRBV5-4; D possibly uses TRBD1 or TRBD2 (5 bases each). This CDR3 comprises 15 residues. The germline CDR1 and CDR2 sequences are SGHNT and YYREEE (reference sequence). Trimming cost V 4 bases and J 3 bases, with 17 bases left between them. CDR3 loop: CASSPAPGTDYEQYF. Here the CDR3 DNA reads TGTGCCAGCAGCCCGGCGCCCGGGACCGACTACGAGCAGTACTTC.

The chain carries TRBV4-2 and TRBJ2-3; 8 bases align to TRBD2. This CDR3 region has 16 residues. Germline CDR1 and CDR2: LGHNA and YNFKEQ. With 0 bases clipped from V and 6 bases from J, the junction kept 8 bases outside the gene matches. The CDR3 loop reads CASSQERRGGMDTQYF. The CDR3, as DNA: TGTGCCAGCAGCCAAGAGCGACGCGGGGGGATGGATACGCAGTATTTT.